This T cell receptor (beta chain) appears in the sequencing data of a study of cytomegalovirus exposure and HLA in healthy donors. Whole-study results and caveats: The investigators catalogued 164 TCR beta chains as cytomegalovirus-associated. A later analysis found that most CMV-associated TCR beta chains appeared HLA-restricted. Presence/absence analyses rested on an assumption that sequencing depth was roughly uniform across donors.

Worth noting for this clone: The antigen is not known.

The PCR contained 60 Vbeta and 13 Jbeta primers. Sequencing used immunoSEQ multiplex PCR; TCRdb keeps in-frame clones, though not all of them. Among approximately 45,000 clones listed, about 73% were seen once. Germline trimming cut 4 bases from V and 5 bases from J; bases unmatched to any gene: 7. Germline V CDR1 and CDR2: SQVTM, ANQGSEA. The CDR3 extends over 13 amino acids. Source material: PBMCs. This clonotype was sampled from a woman aged 30 to 39 in good health and CMV-seronegative. The chain carries TRBV29-1 and TRBJ2-5; 7 positions match TRBD1. This CDR3 reads CSVGKTGLETQYF. The CDR3 DNA sequence: TGCAGCGTTGGGAAGACAGGGTTGGAGACCCAGTACTTC.